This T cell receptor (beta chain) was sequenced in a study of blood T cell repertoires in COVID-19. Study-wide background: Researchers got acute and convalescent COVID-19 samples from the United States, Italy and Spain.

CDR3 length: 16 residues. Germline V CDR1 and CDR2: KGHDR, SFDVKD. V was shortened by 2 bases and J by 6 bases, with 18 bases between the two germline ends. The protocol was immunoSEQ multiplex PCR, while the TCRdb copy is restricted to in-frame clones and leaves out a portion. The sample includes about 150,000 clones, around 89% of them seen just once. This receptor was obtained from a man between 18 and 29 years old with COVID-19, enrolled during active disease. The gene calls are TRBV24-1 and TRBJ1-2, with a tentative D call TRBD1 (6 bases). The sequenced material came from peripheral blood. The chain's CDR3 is CATSDWGRGVRNGYTF. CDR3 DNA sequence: TGTGCCACCAGTGATTGGGGGCGAGGGGTAAGGAATGGCTACACCTTC.